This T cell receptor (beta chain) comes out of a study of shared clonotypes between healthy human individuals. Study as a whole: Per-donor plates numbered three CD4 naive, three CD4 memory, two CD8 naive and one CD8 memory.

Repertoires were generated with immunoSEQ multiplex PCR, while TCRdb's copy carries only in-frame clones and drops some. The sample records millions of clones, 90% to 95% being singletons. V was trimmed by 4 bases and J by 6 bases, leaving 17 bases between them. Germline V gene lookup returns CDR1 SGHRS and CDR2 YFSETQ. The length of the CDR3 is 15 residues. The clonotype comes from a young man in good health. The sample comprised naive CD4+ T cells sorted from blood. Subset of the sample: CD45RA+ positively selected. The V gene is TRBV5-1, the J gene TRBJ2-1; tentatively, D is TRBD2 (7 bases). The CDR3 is CASSRSSGGGNEQFF. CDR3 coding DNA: TGCGCCAGCAGCCGGTCATCGGGGGGCGGCAATGAGCAGTTCTTC.